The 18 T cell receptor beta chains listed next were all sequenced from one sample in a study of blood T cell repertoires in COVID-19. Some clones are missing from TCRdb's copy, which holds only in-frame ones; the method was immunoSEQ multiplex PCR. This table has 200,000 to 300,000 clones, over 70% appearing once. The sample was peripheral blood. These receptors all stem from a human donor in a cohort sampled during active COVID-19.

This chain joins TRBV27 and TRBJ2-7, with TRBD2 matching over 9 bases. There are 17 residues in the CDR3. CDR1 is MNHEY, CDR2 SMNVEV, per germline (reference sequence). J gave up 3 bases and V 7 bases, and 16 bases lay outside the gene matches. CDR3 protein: CASNLLPSGGRNYEQYF. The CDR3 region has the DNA TGTGCCAGCAACCTTCTGCCCAGCGGGGGGCGAAACTACGAGCAGTACTTC.

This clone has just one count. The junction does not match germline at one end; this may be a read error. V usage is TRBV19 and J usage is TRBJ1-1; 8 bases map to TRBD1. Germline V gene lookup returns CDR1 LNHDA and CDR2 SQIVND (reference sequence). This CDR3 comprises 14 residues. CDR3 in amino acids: CASSVDRGNTEAFF. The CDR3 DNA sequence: TGTGCCAGTAGTGTAGACAGGGGAAACACTGAAGCTTTCTTT.

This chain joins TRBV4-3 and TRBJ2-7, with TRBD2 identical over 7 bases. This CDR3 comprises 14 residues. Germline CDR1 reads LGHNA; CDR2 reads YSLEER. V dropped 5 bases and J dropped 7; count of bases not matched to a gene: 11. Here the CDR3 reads CASSRRAGFGEQYF. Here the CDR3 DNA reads TGCGCCAGCAGCAGACGAGCGGGGTTCGGGGAGCAGTACTTC.

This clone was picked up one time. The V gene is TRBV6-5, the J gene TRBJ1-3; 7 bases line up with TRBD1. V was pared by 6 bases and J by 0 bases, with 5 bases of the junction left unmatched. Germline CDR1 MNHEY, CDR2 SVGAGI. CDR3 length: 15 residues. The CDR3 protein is CASRAGTVSGNTIYF. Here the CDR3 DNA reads TGTGCCAGCAGAGCCGGGACAGTCTCTGGAAACACCATATATTTT.

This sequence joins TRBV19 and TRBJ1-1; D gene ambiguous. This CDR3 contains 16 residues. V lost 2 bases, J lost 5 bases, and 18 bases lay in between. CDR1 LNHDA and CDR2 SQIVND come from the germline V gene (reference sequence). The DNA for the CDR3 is TGTGCCAGTAGTATAAGGTTTGGGGAGGCTAGGACTGAAGCTTTCTTT. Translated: CASSIRFGEARTEAFF.

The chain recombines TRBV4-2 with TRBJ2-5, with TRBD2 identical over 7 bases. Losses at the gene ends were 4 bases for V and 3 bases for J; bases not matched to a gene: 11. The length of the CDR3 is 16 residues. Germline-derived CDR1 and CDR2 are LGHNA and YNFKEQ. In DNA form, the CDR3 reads TGTGCCAGCAGCCCCGGTCTAGCGGAGGGGAAAGAGACCCAGTACTTC. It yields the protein CASSPGLAEGKETQYF.

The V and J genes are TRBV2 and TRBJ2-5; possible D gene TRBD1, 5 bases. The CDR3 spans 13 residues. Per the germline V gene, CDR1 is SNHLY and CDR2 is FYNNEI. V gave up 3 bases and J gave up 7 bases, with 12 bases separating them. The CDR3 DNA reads TGTGCCAGCAGTGACTCTAGGGGCGGGACCCAGTACTTC. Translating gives CASSDSRGGTQYF. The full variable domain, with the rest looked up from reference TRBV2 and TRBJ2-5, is EPEVTQTPSHQVTQMGQEVILRCVPISNHLYFYWYRQILGQKVEFLVSFYNNEISEKSEIFDDQFSVERPDGSNFTLKIRSTKLEDSAMYFCASSDSRGGTQYFGPGTRLLVL.

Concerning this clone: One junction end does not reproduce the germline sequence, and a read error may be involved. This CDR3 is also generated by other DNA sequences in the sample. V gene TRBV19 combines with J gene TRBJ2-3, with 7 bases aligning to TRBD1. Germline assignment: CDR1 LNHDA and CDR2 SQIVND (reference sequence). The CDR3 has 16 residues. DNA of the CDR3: TGTGCCAGTAGTGCGTACAGGGGTAGGGGGACAGATACGCAATATTTT. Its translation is CASSAYRGRGTDTQYF.

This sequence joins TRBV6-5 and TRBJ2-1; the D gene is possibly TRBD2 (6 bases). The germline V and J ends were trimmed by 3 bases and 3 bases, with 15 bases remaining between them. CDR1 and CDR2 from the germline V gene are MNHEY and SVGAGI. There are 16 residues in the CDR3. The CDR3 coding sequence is TGTGCCAGCAGTTATGAGTGGAGACTAGGCTACAATGAGCAGTTCTTC. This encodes CASSYEWRLGYNEQFF.

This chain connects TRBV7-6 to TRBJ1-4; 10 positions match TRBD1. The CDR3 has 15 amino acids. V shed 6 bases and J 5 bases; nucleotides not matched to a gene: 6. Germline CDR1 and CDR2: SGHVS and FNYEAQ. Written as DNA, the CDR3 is TGTGCCAGCAGTCGGACAGGGGGAGCGAATGAAAAACTGTTTTTT. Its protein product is CASSRTGGANEKLFF.

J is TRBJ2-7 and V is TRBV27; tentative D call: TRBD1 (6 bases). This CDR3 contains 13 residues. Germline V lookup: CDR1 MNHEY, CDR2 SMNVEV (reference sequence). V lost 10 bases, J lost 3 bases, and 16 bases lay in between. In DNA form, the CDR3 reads TGTGCCACCTCGCTCTTAGGGGGCTACGAGCAGTACTTC. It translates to CATSLLGGYEQYF.

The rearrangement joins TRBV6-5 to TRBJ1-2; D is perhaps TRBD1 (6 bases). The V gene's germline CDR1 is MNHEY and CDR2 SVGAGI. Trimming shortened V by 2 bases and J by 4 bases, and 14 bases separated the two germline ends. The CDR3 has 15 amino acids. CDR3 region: CASSYTRTGPYGYTF. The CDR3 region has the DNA TGTGCCAGCAGTTACACACGAACAGGGCCCTATGGCTACACCTTC.

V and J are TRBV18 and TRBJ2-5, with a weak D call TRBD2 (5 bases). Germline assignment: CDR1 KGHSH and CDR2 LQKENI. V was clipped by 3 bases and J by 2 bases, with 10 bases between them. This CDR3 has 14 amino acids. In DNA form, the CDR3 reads TGTGCCAGCTCACCCCGGACTTTACAAGAGACCCAGTACTTC. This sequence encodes CASSPRTLQETQYF.

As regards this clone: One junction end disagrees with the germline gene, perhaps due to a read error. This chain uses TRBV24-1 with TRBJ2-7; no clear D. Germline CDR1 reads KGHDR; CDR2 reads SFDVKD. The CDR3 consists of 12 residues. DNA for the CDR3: TGTGCCACCCGTGAGGCTGGAGACGAGCAGTACTTC. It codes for CATREAGDEQYF.

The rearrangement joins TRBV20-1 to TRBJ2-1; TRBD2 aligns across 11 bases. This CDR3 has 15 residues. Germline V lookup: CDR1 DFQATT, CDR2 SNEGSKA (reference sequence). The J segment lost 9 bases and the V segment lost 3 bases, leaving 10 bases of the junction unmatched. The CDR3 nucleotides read TGCAGTGCTAGTCTACTAGCGGGGGCCAGAGGTGAGCAGTTCTTC. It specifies CSASLLAGARGEQFF.

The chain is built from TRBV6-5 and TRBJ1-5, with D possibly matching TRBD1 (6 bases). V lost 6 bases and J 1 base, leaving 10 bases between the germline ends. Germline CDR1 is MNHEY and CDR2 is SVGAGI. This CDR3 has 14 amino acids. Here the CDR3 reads CASRQGQSNQPQHF. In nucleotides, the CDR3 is TGTGCCAGCAGACAAGGACAGAGCAATCAGCCCCAGCATTTT.

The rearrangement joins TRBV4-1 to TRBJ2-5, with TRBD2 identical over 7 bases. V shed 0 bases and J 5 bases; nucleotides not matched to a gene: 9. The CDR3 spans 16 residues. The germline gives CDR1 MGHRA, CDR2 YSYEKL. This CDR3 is CASSQESSGGGETQYF. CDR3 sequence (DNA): TGCGCCAGCAGCCAAGAAAGCTCGGGAGGCGGGGAGACCCAGTACTTC.

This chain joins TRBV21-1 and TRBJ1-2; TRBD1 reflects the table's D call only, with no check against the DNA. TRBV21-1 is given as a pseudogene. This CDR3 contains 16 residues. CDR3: CASSNVRAAEFYGYTF. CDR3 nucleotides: TGTGCCAGCAGCAATGTCAGGGCCGCAGAATTCTATGGCTACACCTTC.